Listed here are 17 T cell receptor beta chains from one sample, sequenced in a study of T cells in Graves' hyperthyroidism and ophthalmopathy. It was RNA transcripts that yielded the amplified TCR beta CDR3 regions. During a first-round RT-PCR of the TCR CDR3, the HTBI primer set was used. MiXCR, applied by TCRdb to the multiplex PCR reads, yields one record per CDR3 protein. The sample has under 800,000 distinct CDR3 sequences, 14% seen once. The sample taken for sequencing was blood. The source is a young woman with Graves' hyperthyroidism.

CDR3 in DNA: TGTGCCAGCAGCAATGACAGGGCGCCCAAAAACATTCAGTACTTC. The encoded protein is CASSNDRAPKNIQYF. The J gene is TRBJ2-4, the V gene TRBV6-2 or TRBV6-3; 7 bases map to TRBD1. Germline V gene data show CDR1 as MNHEY and CDR2 as SVGEGT. The CDR3 sequence is 15 residues long. The ends lost 6 bases at V and 2 bases at J; junction bases unmatched: 7.

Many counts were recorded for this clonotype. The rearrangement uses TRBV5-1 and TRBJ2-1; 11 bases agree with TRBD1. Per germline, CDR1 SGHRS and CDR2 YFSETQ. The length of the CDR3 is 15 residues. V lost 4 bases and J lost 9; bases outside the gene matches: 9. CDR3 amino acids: CASSHWTGGRREQFF. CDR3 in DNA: TGCGCCAGCAGCCACTGGACAGGGGGCCGACGTGAGCAGTTCTTC. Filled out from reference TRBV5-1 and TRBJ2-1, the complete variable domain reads KAGVTQTPRYLIKTRGQQVTLSCSPISGHRSVSWYQQTPGQGLQFLFEYFSETQRNKGNFPGRFSGRQFSNSRSEMNVSTLELGDSALYLCASSHWTGGRREQFFGPGTRLTVL.

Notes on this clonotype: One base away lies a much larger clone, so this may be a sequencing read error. CDR3 residues: CASSLALRSGTTDEQYF. The CDR3, as DNA: TGTGCCAGCAGTTTAGCGCTAAGGAGCGGGACGACCGATGAGCAGTACTTC. The chain uses TRBV12-3 or TRBV12-4 and TRBJ2-7; 7 bases agree with TRBD2. This CDR3 comprises 17 residues. V gave up 0 bases and J gave up 7 bases; unmatched junction bases: 15.

The CDR3 DNA follows: TGCAGTGCCCTTACTGAGGGACAGCTTGGGGGAAACTCTGGAAACACCATATATTTT. Its protein is CSALTEGQLGGNSGNTIYF. The chain carries TRBV20-1 and TRBJ1-3; 7 bases are shared with TRBD1. J lost 0 bases, V lost 6 bases, and 20 bases had no gene match. The CDR3 loop spans 19 amino acids. Germline CDR1 reads DFQATT; CDR2 reads SNEGSKA (reference sequence).

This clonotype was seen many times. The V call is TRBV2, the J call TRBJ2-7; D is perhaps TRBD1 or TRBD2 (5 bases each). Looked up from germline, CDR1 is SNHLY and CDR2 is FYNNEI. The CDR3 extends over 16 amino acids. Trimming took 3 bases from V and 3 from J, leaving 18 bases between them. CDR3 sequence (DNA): TGTGCCAGCAGTGAGTCCAGGGAGACGGTGGGCTACGAGCAGTACTTC. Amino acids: CASSESRETVGYEQYF.

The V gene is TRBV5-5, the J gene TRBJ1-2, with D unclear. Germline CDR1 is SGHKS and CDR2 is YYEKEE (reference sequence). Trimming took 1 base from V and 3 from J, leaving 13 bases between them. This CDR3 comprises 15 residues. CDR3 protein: CASSLLSGFDYGYTF. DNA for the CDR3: TGTGCCAGCAGCTTGCTATCGGGTTTCGACTATGGCTACACCTTC.

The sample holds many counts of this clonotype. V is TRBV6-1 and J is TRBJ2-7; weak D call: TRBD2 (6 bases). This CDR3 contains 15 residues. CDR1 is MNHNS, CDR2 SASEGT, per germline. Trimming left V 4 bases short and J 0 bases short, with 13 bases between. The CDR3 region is CASSAGSGSSYEQYF. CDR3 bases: TGTGCCAGCAGTGCAGGGTCCGGGAGCTCCTACGAGCAGTACTTC.

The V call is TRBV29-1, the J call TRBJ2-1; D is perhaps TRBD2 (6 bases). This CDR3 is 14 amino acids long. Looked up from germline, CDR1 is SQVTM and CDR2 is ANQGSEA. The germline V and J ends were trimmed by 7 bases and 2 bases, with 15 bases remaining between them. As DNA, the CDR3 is TGCAGCGCGAGGCGGGGTATCACCTACAATGAGCAGTTCTTC. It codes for CSARRGITYNEQFF.

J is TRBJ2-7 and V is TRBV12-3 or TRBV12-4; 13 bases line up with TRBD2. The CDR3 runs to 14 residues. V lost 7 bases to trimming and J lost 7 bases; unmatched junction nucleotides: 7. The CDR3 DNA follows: TGTGCCAGCACCGTGGGACTAGCGGGATATGAGCAGTACTTC. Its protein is CASTVGLAGYEQYF.

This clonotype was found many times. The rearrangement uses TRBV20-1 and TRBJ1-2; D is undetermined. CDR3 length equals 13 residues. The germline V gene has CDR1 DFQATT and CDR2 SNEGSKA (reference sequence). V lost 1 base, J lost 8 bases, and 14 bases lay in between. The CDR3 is CSARVEDSLGYTF. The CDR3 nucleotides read TGCAGTGCTAGAGTGGAGGACTCTCTCGGCTACACCTTC.

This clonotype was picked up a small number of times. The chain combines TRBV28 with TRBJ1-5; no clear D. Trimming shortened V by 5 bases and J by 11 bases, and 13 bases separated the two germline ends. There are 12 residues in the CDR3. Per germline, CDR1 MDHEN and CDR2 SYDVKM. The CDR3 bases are TGTGCCAGCAGTCCGATGACTGCAGCCCAGCATTTT. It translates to CASSPMTAAQHF.

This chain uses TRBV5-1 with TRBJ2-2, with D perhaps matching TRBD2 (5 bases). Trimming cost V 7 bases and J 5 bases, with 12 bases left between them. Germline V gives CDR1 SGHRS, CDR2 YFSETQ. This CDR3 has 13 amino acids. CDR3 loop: CASGRDTTGELFF. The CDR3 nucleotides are TGCGCCAGCGGGAGAGACACAACCGGGGAGCTGTTTTTT.

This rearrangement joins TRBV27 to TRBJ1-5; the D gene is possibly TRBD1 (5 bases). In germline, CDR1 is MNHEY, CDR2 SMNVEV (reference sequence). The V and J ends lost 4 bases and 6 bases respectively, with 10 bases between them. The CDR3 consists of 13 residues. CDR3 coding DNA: TGTGCCAGCAGTTCTCTAGGGGTTCAGCCCCAGCATTTT. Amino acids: CASSSLGVQPQHF.

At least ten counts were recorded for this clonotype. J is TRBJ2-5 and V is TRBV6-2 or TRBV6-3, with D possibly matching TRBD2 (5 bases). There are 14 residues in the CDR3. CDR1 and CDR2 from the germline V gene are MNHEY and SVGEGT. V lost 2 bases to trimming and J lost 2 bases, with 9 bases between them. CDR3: CASSYLAGQETQYF. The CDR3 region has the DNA TGTGCCAGCAGTTACCTTGCGGGTCAAGAGACCCAGTACTTC.

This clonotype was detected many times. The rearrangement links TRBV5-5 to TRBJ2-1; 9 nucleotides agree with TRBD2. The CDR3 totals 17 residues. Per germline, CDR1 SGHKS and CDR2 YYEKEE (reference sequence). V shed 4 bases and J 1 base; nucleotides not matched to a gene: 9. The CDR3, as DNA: TGTGCCAGCAGCCCTTACCCGGGACTAGCTTCCTACAATGAGCAGTTCTTC. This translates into CASSPYPGLASYNEQFF. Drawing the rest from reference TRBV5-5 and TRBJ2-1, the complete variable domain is DAGVTQSPTHLIKTRGQQVTLRCSPISGHKSVSWYQQVLGQGPQFIFQYYEKEERGRGNFPDRFSARQFPNYSSELNVNALLLGDSALYLCASSPYPGLASYNEQFFGPGTRLTVL.

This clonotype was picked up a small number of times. The CDR3 region has the DNA TGTGCCAGCAGCTTAGTATCTTTTCGACGTCTCGATGCCTACGAGCAGTACTTC. Its translation: CASSLVSFRRLDAYEQYF. The genes are TRBV11-3 and TRBJ2-7; D remains unclear. V lost 1 base and J lost 2, with 21 bases in between. Germline V CDR1 and CDR2: SGHNT, YENEEA. The length of the CDR3 is 18 residues.

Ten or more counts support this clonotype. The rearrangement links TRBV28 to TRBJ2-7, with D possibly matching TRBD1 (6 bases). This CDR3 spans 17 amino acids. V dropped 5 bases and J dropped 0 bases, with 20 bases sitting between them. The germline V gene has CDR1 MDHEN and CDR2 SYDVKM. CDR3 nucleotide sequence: TGTGCCAGCAGTCGCACACTCACAGGGTACTTCTCCTACGAGCAGTACTTC. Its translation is CASSRTLTGYFSYEQYF.